The 27 T cell receptor beta chains reported below all come from one sample, sequenced in a study of CD8+CD57+ T cells in acquired aplastic anemia. Patients included in sequencing had previously demonstrated CD8+CD57+ cell expansion by flow cytometry. TCR beta VDJ and CDR3 profiles were obtained from a genomic DNA template. TCRdb used MiXCR to reprocess the reads, holding one entry per CDR3 protein. The table has 450,000 to 550,000 distinct CDR3 sequences, around 30% seen once. Sequencing was performed on sorted CD4+, CD8+, or CD8+CD57+ T cells (not recorded which) from PBMCs. The receptors come from a human donor with aplastic anemia.

The chain joins TRBV7-2 to TRBJ2-2; TRBD1 might be the D (6 bases). Germline-derived CDR1 and CDR2 are SGHTA and FQGNSA. The CDR3 sequence is 13 residues long. Trimming stripped 8 bases from V and 5 bases from J, with 12 bases between. The CDR3 here is CASGQGQTGELFF. The CDR3, as DNA: TGTGCCAGCGGCCAAGGACAGACCGGGGAGCTGTTTTTT.

The table lists this clonotype with a count of one. V usage is TRBV28 and J usage is TRBJ2-7; D is ambiguous. Germline V CDR1 and CDR2: MDHEN, SYDVKM. There are 14 residues in the CDR3. Between the trimmed V and J ends, which lost 4 bases and 1 base, there was a span of 11 bases. For the CDR3, the DNA is TGTGCCAGCAGTTCGAGCGCATCATCCTACGAGCAGTACTTC. This codes for CASSSSASSYEQYF.

CDR3 sequence (DNA): TGCAGTGCCCTCCGGGACAGGGTCCACGAGCAGTACTTC. Translation gives CSALRDRVHEQYF. The V call is TRBV20-1, the J call TRBJ2-7; TRBD1 matches 9 bases. Germline assignment: CDR1 DFQATT and CDR2 SNEGSKA (reference sequence). Trimming took 6 bases from V and 5 from J; bases not matched to a gene: 8. The CDR3 is made up of 13 amino acids.

A few counts support this clonotype. CDR3 amino acids: CASSYRSGEQFF. CDR3 coding DNA: TGTGCCAGCAGTTATCGGTCCGGTGAGCAGTTCTTC. This chain joins TRBV12-3 or TRBV12-4 and TRBJ2-1; D unclear. The V end lost 4 bases, the J end lost 9 bases, and 10 bases lay between the germline ends. The CDR3 has 12 residues.

Concerning this clonotype itself: A much larger clone lies a single base off, so this may be a read error. This chain connects TRBV19 to TRBJ1-2; 7 nucleotides agree with TRBD1. This CDR3 region has 15 residues. Trimming cost V 6 bases and J 6 bases; bases outside gene matches: 13. Germline CDR1 reads LNHDA; CDR2 reads SQIVND (reference sequence). DNA of the CDR3: TGTGCCAGTAGCACCCACCCGACAGGGCTGAATGGCTACACCTTC. Translated: CASSTHPTGLNGYTF.

This clonotype was counted a few times. The J gene is TRBJ2-3, the V gene TRBV2, with no clear D. The closer fit of TRBJ1-5 to the DNA end suggests the J call may be wrong. Germline values: CDR1 SNHLY, CDR2 FYNNEI. This CDR3 contains 14 residues. The CDR3 DNA reads TGTGCCAGCAGTGGTCTGCTAGCGGCAGATACGCAGCATTTT. This encodes CASSGLLAADTQHF.

The J gene is TRBJ1-5, the V gene TRBV19; possibly TRBD1 for D (6 bases). With 7 bases removed from V and 0 bases from J, the gap between germline ends came to 16 bases. CDR3 length equals 16 residues. CDR1 is LNHDA and CDR2 is SQIVND in the germline V gene (reference sequence). CDR3 residues: CASTIAGHNSNQPQHF. CDR3 bases: TGTGCCAGTACCATAGCGGGACACAATAGCAATCAGCCCCAGCATTTT.

With regard to this clonotype: The CDR3 ends on some other residue instead of the conserved phenylalanine or tryptophan, so this is likely a read error. The CDR3 reads CASSPGQGILTDTQYL. The CDR3 DNA reads as TGTGCCAGTAGTCCGGGACAGGGGATTCTGACAGATACGCAGTATCTT. The chain joins TRBV19 to TRBJ2-3; 10 bases align to TRBD1. The junction had 8 bases not matched to a gene; V was cut back by 5 bases and J by 3 bases. Germline V gene data show CDR1 as LNHDA and CDR2 as SQIVND (reference sequence). CDR3 length: 16 amino acids.

Here the CDR3 DNA reads TGCGCCAGCAGCTTGGCGTTTACCGGGGTTCCAGGGGATGAGCAGTTCTTC. This translates into CASSLAFTGVPGDEQFF. This chain connects TRBV5-1 to TRBJ2-1; perhaps TRBD1 as D (6 bases). CDR1 is SGHRS, CDR2 YFSETQ, per germline. The CDR3 covers 17 residues. Trimming stripped 0 bases from V and 8 bases from J, with 21 bases between.

This clonotype was counted many times. CDR3 DNA: TGCGCCAGCAGCATAGACCCGGTCAGCTGGGGCTACACCTTC. Amino acids: CASSIDPVSWGYTF. The rearrangement joins TRBV5-1 to TRBJ1-2; D ambiguous. The V gene's germline CDR1 is SGHRS and CDR2 YFSETQ. The CDR3 spans 14 residues. Trimming removed 4 bases from V and 8 bases from J, with 18 bases in between.

With respect to this clonotype: The junction and the germline gene differ at one end; a read error may be behind it. V and J are TRBV5-4 and TRBJ1-2; the D gene is possibly TRBD1 (6 bases). The length of the CDR3 is 14 residues. Germline loops: CDR1 SGHNT, CDR2 YYREEE (reference sequence). The CDR3 region has the DNA TGTCCCAGCAGCTCCCCTGACAGGAACTATGGCTACACCTTC. Its protein is CPSSSPDRNYGYTF.

The chain is built from TRBV5-6 and TRBJ1-2; D ambiguous. Germline V gene data show CDR1 as SGHDT and CDR2 as YYEEEE. The CDR3 has 15 amino acids. V lost 2 bases and J lost 2, with 13 bases in between. CDR3 bases: TGTGCCAGCAGCTTTGTACCAAGGGTCAACTATGGCTACACCTTC. As protein: CASSFVPRVNYGYTF.

The chain joins TRBV6-1 to TRBJ2-6; D is ambiguous. The V gene's germline CDR1 is MNHNS and CDR2 SASEGT. The V end was cut by 7 bases, the J end by 2 bases, with 6 bases between. This CDR3 is 13 amino acids long. The CDR3 region has the DNA TGTGCCAGCAAAACCCCTGGGGCCAACGTCCTGACTTTC. Translation: CASKTPGANVLTF.

This clonotype was counted only a few times. One end of the junction does not line up with germline, which may come from a read error. The DNA of the CDR3 is TGTGCCAGCTCATCCGGGACGGAATCTGAGCAGTACTTC. Amino acids: CASSSGTESEQYF. The V and J genes are TRBV10-2 and TRBJ2-7; D may be TRBD1 or TRBD2 (5 bases each). This CDR3 region has 13 residues. Germline V CDR1 and CDR2: WSHSY, SAAADI.

Many counts were recorded for this clonotype. The germline gene is not matched at one end of the junction; a read error may be the cause. The chain links TRBV20-1 to TRBJ1-5, with D unresolved. This CDR3 is built from 14 residues. The germline V gene has CDR1 DFQATT and CDR2 SNEGSKA (reference sequence). CDR3: CSARIGQDYQAQHF. In nucleotides, the CDR3 is TGCAGTGCTAGAATCGGGCAGGACTATCAGGCCCAGCATTTT.

The chain is built from TRBV10-3 and TRBJ2-7; 8 positions agree with TRBD2. This CDR3 region has 13 residues. CDR1 is ENHRY and CDR2 is SYGVKD in the germline V gene. J gave up 6 bases and V 9 bases, and 10 bases lay outside the gene matches. The CDR3 protein is CAIGRGGPSEQYF. The CDR3 DNA reads as TGTGCCATTGGCCGGGGGGGCCCAAGCGAGCAGTACTTC.

This clonotype was observed at least ten times. The chain's CDR3 is CASSGSRNTEAFF. Written as DNA, the CDR3 is TGTGCCAGTAGTGGCAGCAGGAACACTGAAGCTTTCTTT. This rearrangement joins TRBV19 to TRBJ1-1; D uncertain. V lost 5 bases and J lost 1, with 8 bases in between. This CDR3 region has 13 residues. Germline V gene sequence: CDR1 LNHDA, CDR2 SQIVND (reference sequence).

The rearrangement uses TRBV7-9 and TRBJ2-7; D remains ambiguous. Per the germline V gene, CDR1 is SEHNR and CDR2 is FQNEAQ (reference sequence). V shed 1 base and J shed 5 bases, with 9 bases lying between them. This CDR3 comprises 13 residues. The CDR3 DNA is TGTGCCAGCAGCTTAGGTTACCGCAACGAGCAGTACTTC. It encodes CASSLGYRNEQYF.

This clonotype showed up just a few times. The chain combines TRBV27 with TRBJ2-3, with D possibly matching TRBD2 (6 bases). V lost 10 bases, J lost 10 bases, and 18 bases lay in between. The CDR3 has 12 residues. In germline, CDR1 is MNHEY, CDR2 SMNVEV (reference sequence). The DNA of the CDR3 is TGTGCCACCACCTGCCGGGGGTGTGCGCAGTATTTT. This sequence encodes CATTCRGCAQYF.

This clonotype was observed many times. The chain links TRBV10-3 to TRBJ2-1; no firm D call. The germline V gene encodes CDR1 ENHRY and CDR2 SYGVKD. V lost 7 bases, J lost 0 bases, and 13 bases lay in between. CDR3 size: 15 residues. CDR3 coding DNA: TGTGCCATCAAGGAAGAAACAAGCTCCTACAATGAGCAGTTCTTC. It codes for CAIKEETSSYNEQFF.

This clonotype has at least ten counts. This chain connects TRBV24-1 to TRBJ1-2; perhaps TRBD1 as D (6 bases). Trimming took off 5 bases at V and 4 bases at J, with 7 bases between the two ends. Germline values: CDR1 KGHDR, CDR2 SFDVKD. The CDR3 runs to 12 residues. CDR3 in DNA: TGTGCCACCAGTGGGACAGTCTATGGCTACACCTTC. It yields the protein CATSGTVYGYTF.

Notes on this clonotype: Relative to the germline gene, one junction end is altered; a read error may explain this. V is TRBV25-1 and J is TRBJ1-1, with TRBD1 identical over 8 bases. The CDR3 loop spans 16 amino acids. Germline CDR1 reads MGHDK; CDR2 reads SYGVNS. The CDR3 DNA follows: TGTGCCAGCAGTGGCTCGCCGGGACAGGAGAATACTGAAGCTCTCTTT. It encodes CASSGSPGQENTEALF.

This clonotype showed up just a few times. The chain employs TRBV6-1 and TRBJ2-5; TRBD1 might be the D (6 bases). Trimming pared 6 bases from V and 2 bases from J, leaving 10 bases between. Germline values: CDR1 MNHNS, CDR2 SASEGT. The length of the CDR3 is 13 residues. The CDR3 DNA reads TGTGCCAGCAGCAGGACAGTTCAAGAGACCCAGTACTTC. Its protein product is CASSRTVQETQYF.

This clonotype was counted ten times or more. The chain uses TRBV20-1 and TRBJ2-7, with D hard to call. The CDR3 contains 12 residues. Germline V CDR1 and CDR2: DFQATT, SNEGSKA (reference sequence). Trimming took 0 bases from V and 5 from J, leaving 8 bases between them. The CDR3 spells CSARDGKNEQYF. CDR3 bases: TGCAGTGCTAGAGATGGGAAAAACGAGCAGTACTTC.

About this clonotype itself: This may stem from a read error, because a much larger clone lies one nucleotide away. The rearrangement links TRBV7-9 to TRBJ1-3; D unclear. The CDR3 is 12 amino acids. Germline CDR1 is SEHNR and CDR2 is FQNEAQ (reference sequence). CDR3 nucleotide sequence: TGTGCCAGCAGCCCCGCTGGAAACACCACATATTTT. It specifies CASSPAGNTTYF. Variable domain in full (rest from reference TRBV7-9 and TRBJ1-3): DTGVSQNPRHKITKRGQNVTFRCDPISEHNRLYWYRQTLGQGPEFLTYFQNEAQLEKSRLLSDRFSAERPKGSFSTLEIQRTEQGDSAMYLCASSPAGNTTYFGEGSWLTVV.

This clonotype was seen many times. The rearrangement links TRBV2 to TRBJ1-4, with D maybe TRBD1 (6 bases). The germline V gene encodes CDR1 SNHLY and CDR2 FYNNEI. With 8 bases removed from V and 7 bases from J, the gap between germline ends came to 11 bases. CDR3 length equals 12 residues. In nucleotides, the CDR3 is TGTGCCAGCGGGGGGCAGGGTGAAAAACTGTTTTTT. Translated, it gives CASGGQGEKLFF.

The rearrangement uses TRBV7-9 and TRBJ1-1, with TRBD1 matching over 8 bases. The CDR3 has 15 amino acids. The V gene's germline CDR1 is SEHNR and CDR2 FQNEAQ (reference sequence). V lost 6 bases to trimming and J lost 6 bases; unmatched junction nucleotides: 12. CDR3 in amino acids: CASREQGESPPEAFF. As DNA, the CDR3 is TGTGCCAGCAGGGAACAGGGGGAGAGCCCTCCTGAAGCTTTCTTT.